The 30 T cell receptor beta chains below come from one sample, sequenced in a study of tumor-infiltrating lymphocytes in primary liver carcinoma. Starting material of 500 to 600 ng total RNA yielded TCR beta cDNA via a constant-region primer. Nested multiplex PCR, run for three rounds with slightly modified ARM-PCR, yielded TCR beta libraries. The two initial PCR rounds, nine to eleven cycles each, used TRBV1-TRBV30 forward and C-beta reverse primers. In TCRdb, the multiplex PCR reads were re-called with MiXCR into one record per CDR3 protein. The data show under 200,000 distinct CDR3 sequences, with roughly 80% seen just once and about a sixth held by the top ten. Co-extracted RNA and DNA came from 20-30 mg of unsorted bulk tissue. Sequenced: tumor tissue from primary liver carcinoma. Every receptor here comes from a man aged 40-49 years with primary liver carcinoma and hepatitis B virus infection.

Notes on this clonotype: The junction differs from germline at one of its ends, possibly a read error. The V call is TRBV4-2, the J call TRBJ2-2; 7 nucleotides agree with TRBD2. CDR1 and CDR2 from the germline V gene are LGHNA and YNFKEQ. The CDR3 length is 17 residues. DNA for the CDR3: TGTGCCAGCAGCCCTAGGTGCGGGAGCCTAAACATCGGGGAGCTGTTTTTT. The encoded protein is CASSPRCGSLNIGELFF.

Regarding this clonotype: The junction departs from the called germline gene at one end, perhaps through a read error. J is TRBJ1-5 and V is TRBV7-9; D remains unclear. CDR1 and CDR2 (germline): SEHNR, FQNEAQ (reference sequence). This CDR3 has 15 residues. The DNA for the CDR3 is TGTGCTAGCAGCCGCATCGGGGTAGGAGGTCAGCCCCAGCATTTT. It codes for CASSRIGVGGQPQHF.

The sample holds many counts of this clonotype. The chain is built from TRBV30 and TRBJ1-6, with TRBD1 as a possible D gene (5 bases). The CDR3 consists of 14 residues. Germline V CDR1 and CDR2: GTSNPN, SVGIG (reference sequence). The V gene lost 2 bases and the J gene lost 7 bases, with 12 bases spanning the gap. This CDR3 reads CAWSKGLANSPLHF. The DNA of the CDR3 is TGTGCCTGGAGTAAGGGGTTAGCAAATTCACCCCTCCACTTT. Supplemented by reference TRBV30 and TRBJ1-6, the full variable domain reads SQTIHQWPATLVQPVGSPLSLECTVEGTSNPNLYWYRQAAGRGLQLLFYSVGIGQISSEVPQNLSASRPQDRQFILSSKKLLLSDSGFYLCAWSKGLANSPLHFGNGTRLTVT.

The chain employs TRBV25-1 and TRBJ2-3, with D perhaps matching TRBD1 or TRBD2 (5 bases each). The CDR3 loop spans 11 amino acids. Trimming stripped 4 bases from V and 11 bases from J, with 10 bases between. The germline V gene encodes CDR1 MGHDK and CDR2 SYGVNS. The CDR3 spells CASSGGLEQYF. As DNA, the CDR3 is TGTGCCAGCAGTGGGGGGTTAGAGCAGTATTTT.

To note about this clonotype: One end of the junction is discordant with germline, which a read error may explain. This chain joins TRBV4-1 and TRBJ2-2; D possibly uses TRBD1 or TRBD2 (7 bases each). The CDR3 runs to 15 residues. Germline-derived CDR1 and CDR2 are MGHRA and YSYEKL. The CDR3 DNA is TGCGCCAGCAGCCTCCAGGGGGAGGGCCCCGGGGAGATGTTTTTT. Protein sequence: CASSLQGEGPGEMFF.

On this clonotype: Given a much more abundant clone one base away, this may be a read error. The chain has TRBV28 and TRBJ1-1, with a weak D call TRBD1 (6 bases). This CDR3 comprises 14 residues. Trimming stripped 7 bases from V and 0 bases from J, with 12 bases between. Germline V CDR1 and CDR2: MDHEN, SYDVKM. CDR3 sequence reads: CASILRGVNTEAFF. The CDR3, as DNA: TGTGCCAGCATCCTCAGGGGCGTGAACACTGAAGCTTTCTTT.

Notes on this clonotype: The germline gene is not matched at one end of the junction; a read error may be the cause. The chain employs TRBV11-1 and TRBJ2-4; 11 bases agree with TRBD2. CDR1 is SGHAT, CDR2 FQDESV, per germline (reference sequence). This CDR3 comprises 17 residues. The CDR3 sequence: CANSFPETSGTKNIQYF. As DNA, the CDR3 is TGTGCCAACAGCTTTCCAGAGACTAGCGGGACTAAAAACATTCAGTACTTC.

This clonotype has only one observation. The chain employs TRBV5-5 and TRBJ2-1; D is undetermined. Per germline, CDR1 SGHKS and CDR2 YYEKEE (reference sequence). Trimming removed 5 bases at V and 4 bases at J, with 19 bases between. The CDR3 is 16 amino acids. CDR3: CASRPRTAMNYNEQFF. As DNA, the CDR3 is TGTGCCAGCAGACCACGGACGGCCATGAATTACAATGAGCAGTTCTTC.

This clonotype appeared a single time. This CDR3 is missing its conserved last phenylalanine or tryptophan, likely due to a read error. This chain links TRBV6-1 with TRBJ1-4, with D possibly TRBD1 on 5 matching bases. Looked up from germline, CDR1 is MNHNS and CDR2 is SASEGT. The CDR3 loop spans 16 amino acids. For the CDR3, the DNA is TGTGCCAGCAGTGAAGCGGGGGTTGCAACTAATGAGAAACTGTTTCTT. It translates to CASSEAGVATNEKLFL.

As to this clonotype: Mismatch with germline at one junction end may stem from a read error. This chain connects TRBV6-1 to TRBJ2-5; D is uncertain. The CDR3 spans 11 residues. Germline assignment: CDR1 MNHNS and CDR2 SASEGT. The CDR3 sequence is CASCEWPTQYF. CDR3 sequence (DNA): TGTGCCAGCTGTGAATGGCCGACGCAGTACTTC.

Turning to this clonotype: The CDR3 carries no conserved terminal phenylalanine or tryptophan, so it likely arises from a read error. V gene TRBV11-1 combines with J gene TRBJ2-7, with no clear D. The germline CDR1 and CDR2 sequences are SGHAT and FQDESV (reference sequence). CDR3 length equals 13 residues. Trimming cost V 6 bases and J 7 bases, with 16 bases left between them. CDR3 protein: CASRGKRFYEQYL. DNA of the CDR3: TGTGCCAGCAGGGGGAAGCGATTTTATGAGCAGTACCTC.

This clonotype was recorded at least ten times. The chain couples TRBV28 to TRBJ1-2; tentative D call: TRBD1 (5 bases). Germline values: CDR1 MDHEN, CDR2 SYDVKM. CDR3 length: 12 amino acids. The V and J ends lost 10 bases and 4 bases respectively, with 13 bases between them. CDR3 DNA sequence: TGTGCCACCCAGACGGGGGTCTATGGCTACACCTTC. This encodes CATQTGVYGYTF.

In regard to this clonotype: A much bigger clone sits one base away, suggesting this may be a read error. This chain links TRBV6-6 with TRBJ1-1; D remains ambiguous. CDR3 size: 13 residues. The germline gives CDR1 MNHNY, CDR2 SVGAGI (reference sequence). DNA for the CDR3: TGTACCAGCAGTCGGGATCTGAACACTGAAGCTTTCTTT. Its translation: CTSSRDLNTEAFF.

Concerning this clonotype: A much larger clone differs by one base, so this may be a read error. The V and J genes are TRBV7-9 and TRBJ1-1; D gene ambiguous. This CDR3 has 12 residues. Germline CDR1 is SEHNR and CDR2 is FQNEAQ (reference sequence). Trimming took 9 bases from V and 7 from J, leaving 15 bases between them. The chain's CDR3 is CARRSDTNEAFF. The DNA for the CDR3 is TGTGCCAGGAGATCCGACACGAATGAAGCTTTCTTT.

In the case of this clonotype: Sequence at one end of the junction differs from germline and may be a read error. The CDR3 spells CSVDTRREGYNEQFF. In DNA, the CDR3 is TGCAGTGTTGATACTCGGCGGGAAGGCTACAATGAGCAGTTCTTC. V and J are TRBV29-1 and TRBJ2-1; D perhaps matches TRBD2 (6 bases). CDR1 SQVTM and CDR2 ANQGSEA come from the germline V gene. The CDR3 sequence is 15 residues long.

About this clonotype itself: This could be a read error, since a much larger clone is one nucleotide away. CDR3: CASIDRGGTEVFF. CDR3 bases: TGTGCCAGCATTGACAGGGGGGGGACTGAAGTTTTCTTT. The chain employs TRBV6-5 and TRBJ1-1; 9 positions agree with TRBD1. CDR1 and CDR2 (germline): MNHEY, SVGAGI. The CDR3 has 13 amino acids.

Concerning this clonotype: The CDR3 carries no conserved terminal phenylalanine or tryptophan, so it likely arises from a read error. The chain couples TRBV6-2 or TRBV6-3 to TRBJ2-5; TRBD1 agrees at 7 bases. V lost 6 bases and J lost 8; bases outside the gene matches: 6. This CDR3 contains 12 residues. From germline, CDR1 is MNHEY and CDR2 SVGEGT. The DNA for the CDR3 is TGTGCCAGCAGGACAGGGTCGGAAACCCAGTACTTA. Residues: CASRTGSETQYL.

Note on this clonotype: It may be a read error: a sequence one base away is much more abundant. V usage is TRBV30 and J usage is TRBJ2-4, with 9 bases aligning to TRBD2. With V trimmed by 8 bases and J by 3 bases, 5 bases remained unmatched. Germline V gives CDR1 GTSNPN, CDR2 SVGIG (reference sequence). This CDR3 spans 13 amino acids. The CDR3 nucleotides read TGTGCCCTGGCGCGGGAGGGCAAAAACATTCAGTACTTC. Translating it yields CALAREGKNIQYF.

A remark on this clonotype: A much bigger clone sits one base away, suggesting this may be a read error. The chain has TRBV28 and TRBJ1-2; 7 bases match TRBD1. Germline trimming cut 8 bases from V and 8 bases from J; bases unmatched to any gene: 17. Germline V gene lookup returns CDR1 MDHEN and CDR2 SYDVKM. This CDR3 has 15 amino acids. The CDR3 DNA reads as TGTGCCAGCGGGTCAACTCTACAGGGGCGATGGGGCTACACCTTC. Its translation is CASGSTLQGRWGYTF.

Worth noting for this clonotype: Mismatch with germline at one junction end may stem from a read error. The chain employs TRBV10-3 and TRBJ2-1; D is ambiguous. CDR1 and CDR2 (germline): ENHRY, SYGVKD. The CDR3 runs 16 residues. The CDR3 spells CTIRDMPTVSYNEQFF. DNA for the CDR3: TGTACCATCAGAGACATGCCGACTGTCTCCTACAATGAGCAGTTCTTC.

A single count supports this clonotype. The V and J genes are TRBV11-2 and TRBJ1-5; D unclear. The CDR3 extends over 16 amino acids. The V end was cut by 2 bases, the J end by 6 bases, with 17 bases between. Germline V gene data show CDR1 as SGHAT and CDR2 as FQNNGV. The CDR3 sequence is CASSLRDMGWAQPQHF. CDR3 bases: TGTGCCAGCAGCTTAAGAGACATGGGTTGGGCTCAGCCCCAGCATTTT.

Note on this clonotype: A junction end diverges from the germline sequence, so it may reflect a read error. The rearrangement links TRBV11-3 to TRBJ2-1; tentatively, D is TRBD2 (5 bases). The germline V gene has CDR1 SGHNT and CDR2 YENEEA. This CDR3 spans 16 amino acids. In DNA, the CDR3 is TGTGCCGGCAGACTGATTAGTGGGAGACCCTACAATGACCAGTTCTTC. Its protein product is CAGRLISGRPYNDQFF.

On this clonotype itself: One end of the junction is discordant with germline, which a read error may explain. This chain connects TRBV28 to TRBJ1-2; D might be TRBD1 (6 bases). The CDR3 loop spans 16 amino acids. Germline CDR1 is MDHEN and CDR2 is SYDVKM. The CDR3 bases are TGTGCCAGCAACGAGCTTCAGGGGCGCGGGAATTATGGCTACGCATTT. The encoded protein is CASNELQGRGNYGYAF.

As for this clonotype: This is likely a read error, given that the CDR3 carries no conserved phenylalanine or tryptophan at its end. The chain joins TRBV11-2 to TRBJ2-2; tentative D call: TRBD1 (5 bases). The CDR3 totals 14 residues. Germline V gene data show CDR1 as SGHAT and CDR2 as FQNNGV. Here the CDR3 DNA reads TGTGCCAGCAGCACAGATTCGGACACCGAGGAGCTGTTTCTT. It codes for CASSTDSDTEELFL.

There are many counts of this clonotype. A read error may explain this, as a much larger clone is one base away. This chain uses TRBV5-1 with TRBJ1-4; a weak D match, TRBD1 (5 bases). This CDR3 comprises 15 residues. Trimming took off 5 bases at V and 2 bases at J, with 13 bases between the two ends. The germline V gene has CDR1 SGHRS and CDR2 YFSETQ. The CDR3 spells CASSRDRSTNEKLFF. The CDR3 DNA reads as TGCGCCAGCAGTCGCGACAGATCGACTAATGAAAAACTGTTTTTT.

A word on this clonotype: Compared with germline, one end of the junction differs, possibly owing to a read error. This chain links TRBV4-1 with TRBJ2-2; perhaps D is TRBD1 or TRBD2 (6 bases each). CDR1 is MGHRA and CDR2 is YSYEKL in the germline V gene. This CDR3 is built from 15 residues. This chain's CDR3 is CTSSTQPRGAGKLFF. CDR3 sequence (DNA): TGCACCAGCAGCACCCAACCGAGGGGGGCCGGGAAGCTGTTTTTT.

With respect to this clonotype: At one end the junction does not follow the germline gene, possibly because of a read error. The CDR3 region is CATYSGLVIGKLFF. The CDR3 bases are TGTGCCACTTACTCCGGACTAGTTATCGGGAAGCTGTTTTTT. The gene calls are TRBV6-5 and TRBJ2-2; 7 bases align to TRBD2. This CDR3 has 14 amino acids. Germline V gives CDR1 MNHEY, CDR2 SVGAGI.

The gene calls are TRBV11-2 and TRBJ2-7; no definite D call. Germline V lookup: CDR1 SGHAT, CDR2 FQNNGV. Trimming took off 4 bases at V and 5 bases at J, with 21 bases between the two ends. This CDR3 has 16 amino acids. For the CDR3, the DNA is TGTGCCAGCAGCTCTCTCTGGGCGATAAATTACGACGAGCAGTACTTC. It encodes CASSSLWAINYDEQYF.

This clonotype was seen only a few times. A much larger clone is a single base away; this may be a read error. The chain carries TRBV30 and TRBJ1-2; maybe TRBD1 (5 bases). V lost 7 bases, J lost 4 bases, and 16 bases lay in between. The V gene's germline CDR1 is GTSNPN and CDR2 SVGIG (reference sequence). The CDR3 totals 13 residues. CDR3 amino acids: CASPRGPTYGYTF. DNA of the CDR3: TGTGCCTCCCCACGGGGACCCACCTATGGCTACACCTTC.

This sequence joins TRBV29-1 and TRBJ2-1, with TRBD2 matching over 8 bases. The CDR3 has 14 residues. Germline lookup yields CDR1 SQVTM and CDR2 ANQGSEA. The CDR3 bases are TGCAGTCACCGTACTAGCGGAGACTACAATGAGCTATTCTTC. Translating gives CSHRTSGDYNELFF.